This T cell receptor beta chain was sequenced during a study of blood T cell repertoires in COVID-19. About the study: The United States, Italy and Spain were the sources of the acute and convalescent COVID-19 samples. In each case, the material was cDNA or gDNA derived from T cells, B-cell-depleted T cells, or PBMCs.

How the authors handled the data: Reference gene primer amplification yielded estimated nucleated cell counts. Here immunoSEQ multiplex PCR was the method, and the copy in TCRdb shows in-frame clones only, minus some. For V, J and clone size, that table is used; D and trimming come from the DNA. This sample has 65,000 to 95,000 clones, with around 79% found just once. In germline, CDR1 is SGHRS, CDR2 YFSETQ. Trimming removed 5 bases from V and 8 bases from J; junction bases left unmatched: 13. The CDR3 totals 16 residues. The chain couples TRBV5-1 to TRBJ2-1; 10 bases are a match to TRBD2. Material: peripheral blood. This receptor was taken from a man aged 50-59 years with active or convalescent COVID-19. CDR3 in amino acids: CASSLTSGGALDEQFF. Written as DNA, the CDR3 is TGCGCCAGCAGTTTGACCAGCGGGGGGGCTTTGGATGAGCAGTTCTTC. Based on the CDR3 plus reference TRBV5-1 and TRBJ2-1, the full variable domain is KAGVTQTPRYLIKTRGQQVTLSCSPISGHRSVSWYQQTPGQGLQFLFEYFSETQRNKGNFPGRFSGRQFSNSRSEMNVSTLELGDSALYLCASSLTSGGALDEQFFGPGTRLTVL.